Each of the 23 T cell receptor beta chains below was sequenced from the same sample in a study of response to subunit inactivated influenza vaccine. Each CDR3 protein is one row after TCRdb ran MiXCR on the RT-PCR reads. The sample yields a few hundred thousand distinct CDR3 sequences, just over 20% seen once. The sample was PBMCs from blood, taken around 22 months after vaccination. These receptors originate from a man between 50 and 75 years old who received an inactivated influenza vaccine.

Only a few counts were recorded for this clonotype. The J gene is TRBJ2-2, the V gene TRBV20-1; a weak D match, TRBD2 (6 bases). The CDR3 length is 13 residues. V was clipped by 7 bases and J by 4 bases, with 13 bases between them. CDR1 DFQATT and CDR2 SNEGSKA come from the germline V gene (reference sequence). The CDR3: CSVRDFSTGELFF. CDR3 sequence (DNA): TGCAGTGTTCGGGACTTTTCCACCGGGGAGCTGTTTTTT.

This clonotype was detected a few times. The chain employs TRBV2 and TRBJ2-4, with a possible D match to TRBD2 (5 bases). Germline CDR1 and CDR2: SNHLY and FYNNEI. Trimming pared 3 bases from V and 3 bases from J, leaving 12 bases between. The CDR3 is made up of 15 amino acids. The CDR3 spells CASSDSVSVKNIQYF. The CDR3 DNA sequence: TGTGCCAGCAGTGATAGCGTTTCGGTCAAAAACATTCAGTACTTC.

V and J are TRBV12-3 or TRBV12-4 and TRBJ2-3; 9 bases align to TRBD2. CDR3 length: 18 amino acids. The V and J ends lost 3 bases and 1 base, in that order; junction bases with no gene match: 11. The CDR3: CASSFSAGGPGGTDTQYF. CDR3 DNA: TGTGCCAGCAGTTTCTCAGCGGGAGGTCCTGGTGGCACAGATACGCAGTATTTT.

The chain's CDR3 is CASTLGGANTEAFF. DNA for the CDR3: TGTGCCAGCACCCTCGGGGGGGCGAACACTGAAGCTTTCTTT. V and J are TRBV7-8 and TRBJ1-1, with D possibly being TRBD1 (6 bases). Germline V gene sequence: CDR1 SGHVS, CDR2 FQNEAQ. V lost 7 bases and J 1 base, leaving 13 bases between the germline ends. The CDR3 has 14 residues.

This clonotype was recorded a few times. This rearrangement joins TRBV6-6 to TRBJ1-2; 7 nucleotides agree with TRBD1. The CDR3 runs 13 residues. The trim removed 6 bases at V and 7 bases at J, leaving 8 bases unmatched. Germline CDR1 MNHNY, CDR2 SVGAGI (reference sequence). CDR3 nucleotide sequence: TGTGCCAGCAGCCGCGACAGGGTTGCTGGCTACACCTTC. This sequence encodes CASSRDRVAGYTF.

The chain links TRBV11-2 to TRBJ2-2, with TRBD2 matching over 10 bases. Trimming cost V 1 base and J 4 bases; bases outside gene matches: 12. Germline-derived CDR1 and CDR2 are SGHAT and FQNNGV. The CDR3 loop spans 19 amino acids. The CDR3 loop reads CASSLGYQAGGPVTGELFF. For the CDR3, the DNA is TGTGCCAGCAGCTTAGGGTATCAAGCGGGGGGGCCGGTCACCGGGGAGCTGTTTTTT.

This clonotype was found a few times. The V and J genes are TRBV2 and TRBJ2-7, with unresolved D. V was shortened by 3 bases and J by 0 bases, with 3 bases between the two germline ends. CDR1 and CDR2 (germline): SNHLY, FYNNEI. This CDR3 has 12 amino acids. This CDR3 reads CASSDFSYEQYF. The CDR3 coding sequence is TGTGCCAGCAGTGACTTCTCCTACGAGCAGTACTTC.

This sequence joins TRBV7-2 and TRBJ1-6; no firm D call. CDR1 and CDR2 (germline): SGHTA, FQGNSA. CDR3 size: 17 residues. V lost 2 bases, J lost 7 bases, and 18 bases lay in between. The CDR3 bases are TGTGCCAGCAGCTTATGGGCGGCAAACGGGTTAAATTCACCCCTCCACTTT. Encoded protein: CASSLWAANGLNSPLHF.

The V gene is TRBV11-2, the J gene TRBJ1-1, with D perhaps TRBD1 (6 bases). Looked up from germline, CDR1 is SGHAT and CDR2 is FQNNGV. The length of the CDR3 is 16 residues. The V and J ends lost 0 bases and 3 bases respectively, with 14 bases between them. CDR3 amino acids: CASSLDLGGADTEAFF. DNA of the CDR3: TGTGCCAGCAGCTTAGATCTTGGGGGGGCTGACACTGAAGCTTTCTTT. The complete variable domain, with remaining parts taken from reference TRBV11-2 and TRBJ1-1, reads EAGVAQSPRYKIIEKRQSVAFWCNPISGHATLYWYQQILGQGPKLLIQFQNNGVVDDSQLPKDRFSAERLKGVDSTLKIQPAKLEDSAVYLCASSLDLGGADTEAFFGQGTRLTVV.

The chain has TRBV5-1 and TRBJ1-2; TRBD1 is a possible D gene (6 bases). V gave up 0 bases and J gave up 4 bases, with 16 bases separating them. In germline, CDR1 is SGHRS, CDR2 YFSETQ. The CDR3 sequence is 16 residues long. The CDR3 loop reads CASSLGGGATLYGYTF. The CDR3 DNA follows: TGCGCCAGCAGCTTGGGCGGGGGCGCGACCCTCTATGGCTACACCTTC.

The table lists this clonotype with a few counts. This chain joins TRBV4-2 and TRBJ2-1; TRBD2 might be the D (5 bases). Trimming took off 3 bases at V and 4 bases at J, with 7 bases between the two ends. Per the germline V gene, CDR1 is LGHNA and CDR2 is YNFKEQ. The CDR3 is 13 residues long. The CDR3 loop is CASSQRAYNEQFF. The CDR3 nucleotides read TGTGCCAGCAGCCAGAGGGCATACAATGAGCAGTTCTTC.

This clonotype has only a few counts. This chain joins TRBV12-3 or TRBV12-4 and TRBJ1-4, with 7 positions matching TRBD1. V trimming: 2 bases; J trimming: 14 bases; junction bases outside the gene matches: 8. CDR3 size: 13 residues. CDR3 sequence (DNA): TGTGCCAGCAGTTTATACAGGGGAGGAGATCTGTTTTTT. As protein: CASSLYRGGDLFF.

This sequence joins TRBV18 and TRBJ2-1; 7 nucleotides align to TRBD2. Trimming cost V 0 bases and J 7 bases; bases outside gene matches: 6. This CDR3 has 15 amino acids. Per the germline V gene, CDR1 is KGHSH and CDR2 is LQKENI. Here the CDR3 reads CASSPPLAEGNEQFF. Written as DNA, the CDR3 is TGTGCCAGCTCACCACCCCTAGCGGAAGGGAATGAGCAGTTCTTC.

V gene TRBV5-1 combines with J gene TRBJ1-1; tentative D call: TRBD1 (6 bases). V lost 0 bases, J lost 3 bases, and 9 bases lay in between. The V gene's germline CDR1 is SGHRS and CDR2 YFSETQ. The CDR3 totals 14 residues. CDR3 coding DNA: TGCGCCAGCAGCTTGGCCAACAGGGACACTGAAGCTTTCTTT. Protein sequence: CASSLANRDTEAFF. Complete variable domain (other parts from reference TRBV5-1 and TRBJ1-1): KAGVTQTPRYLIKTRGQQVTLSCSPISGHRSVSWYQQTPGQGLQFLFEYFSETQRNKGNFPGRFSGRQFSNSRSEMNVSTLELGDSALYLCASSLANRDTEAFFGQGTRLTVV.

The CDR3 DNA is TGCGCCAGCAGCAACAAGGTCGGGGGATACACCGGGGAGCTGTTTTTT. It is translated as CASSNKVGGYTGELFF. The chain uses TRBV5-1 and TRBJ2-2; possible D gene TRBD2, 6 bases. The CDR3 has 16 amino acids. The V and J ends lost 4 bases and 3 bases respectively, with 16 bases between them. CDR1 and CDR2 from the germline V gene are SGHRS and YFSETQ.

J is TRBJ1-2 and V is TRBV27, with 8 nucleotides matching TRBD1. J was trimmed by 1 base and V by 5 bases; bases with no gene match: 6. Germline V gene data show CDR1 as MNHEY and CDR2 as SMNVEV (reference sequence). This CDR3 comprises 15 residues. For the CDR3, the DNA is TGTGCCAGCAGTCCCGGGACAGGTCGTAACTATGGCTACACCTTC. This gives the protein CASSPGTGRNYGYTF.

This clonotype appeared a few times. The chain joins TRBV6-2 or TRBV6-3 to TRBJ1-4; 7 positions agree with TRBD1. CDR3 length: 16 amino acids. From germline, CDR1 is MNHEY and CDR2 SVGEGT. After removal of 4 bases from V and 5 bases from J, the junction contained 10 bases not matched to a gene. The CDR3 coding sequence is TGTGCCAGCAGTTTACGTCCGGGACAGAAGAATGAAAAACTGTTTTTT. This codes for CASSLRPGQKNEKLFF.

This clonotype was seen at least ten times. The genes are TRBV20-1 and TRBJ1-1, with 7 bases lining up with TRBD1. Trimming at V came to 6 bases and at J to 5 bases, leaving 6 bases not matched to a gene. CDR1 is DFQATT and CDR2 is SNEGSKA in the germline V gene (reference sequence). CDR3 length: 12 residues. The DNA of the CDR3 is TGCAGTGCCACCGGGACAGCTACTGAAGCTTTCTTT. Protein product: CSATGTATEAFF.

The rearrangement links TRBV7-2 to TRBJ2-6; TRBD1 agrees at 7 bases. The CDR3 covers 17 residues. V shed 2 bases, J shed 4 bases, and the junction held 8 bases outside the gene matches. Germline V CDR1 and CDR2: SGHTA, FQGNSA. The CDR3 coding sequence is TGTGCCAGCAGCTTAAACAGGGGAGTAGGAGGGGCCAACGTCCTGACTTTC. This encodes CASSLNRGVGGANVLTF.

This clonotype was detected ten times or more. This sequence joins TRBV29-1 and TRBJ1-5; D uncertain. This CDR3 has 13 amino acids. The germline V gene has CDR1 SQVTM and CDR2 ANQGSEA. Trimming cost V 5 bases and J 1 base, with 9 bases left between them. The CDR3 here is CSVQSGSNQPQHF. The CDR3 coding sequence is TGCAGCGTTCAGTCCGGGAGCAATCAGCCCCAGCATTTT.

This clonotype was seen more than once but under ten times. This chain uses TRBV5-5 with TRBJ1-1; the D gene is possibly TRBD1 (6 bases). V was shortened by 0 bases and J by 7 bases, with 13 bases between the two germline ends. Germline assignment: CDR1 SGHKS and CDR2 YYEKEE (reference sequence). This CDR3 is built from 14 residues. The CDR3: CASSLESGDREAFF. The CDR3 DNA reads TGTGCCAGCAGCTTGGAGTCAGGGGACCGTGAAGCTTTCTTT.

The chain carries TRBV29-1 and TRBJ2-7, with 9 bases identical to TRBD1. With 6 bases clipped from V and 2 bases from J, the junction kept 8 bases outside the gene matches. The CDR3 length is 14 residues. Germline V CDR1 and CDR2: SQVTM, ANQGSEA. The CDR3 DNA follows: TGCAGCGTCGTACAGGGGGCAACGCCCTACGAGCAGTACTTC. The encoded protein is CSVVQGATPYEQYF.

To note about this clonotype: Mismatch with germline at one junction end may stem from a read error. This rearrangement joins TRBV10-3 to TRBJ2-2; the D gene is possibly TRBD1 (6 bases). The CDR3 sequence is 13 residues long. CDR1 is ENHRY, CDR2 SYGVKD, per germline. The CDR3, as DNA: TGTGCCGTCAGGGGAAAGGCCACCGGGGAGCTGTTTTTT. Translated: CAVRGKATGELFF.